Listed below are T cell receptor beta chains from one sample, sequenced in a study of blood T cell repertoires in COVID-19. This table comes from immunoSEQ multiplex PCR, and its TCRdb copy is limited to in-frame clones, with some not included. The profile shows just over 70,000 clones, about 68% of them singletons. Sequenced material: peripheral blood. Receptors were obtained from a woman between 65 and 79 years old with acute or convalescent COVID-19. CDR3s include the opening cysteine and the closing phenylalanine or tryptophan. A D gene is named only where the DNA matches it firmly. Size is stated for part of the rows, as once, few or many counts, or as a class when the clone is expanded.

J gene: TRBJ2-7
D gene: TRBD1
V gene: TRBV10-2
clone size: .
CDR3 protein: CASSVGTGATRDYEQYF
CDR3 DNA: TGCGCCAGCAGTGTGGGGACAGGGGCCACCAGAGACTACGAGCAGTACTTC

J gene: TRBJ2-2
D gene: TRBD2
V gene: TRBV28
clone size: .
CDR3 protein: CASGRPPFWTSGGGEHTGELFF
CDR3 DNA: TGTGCCAGCGGGCGTCCCCCATTCTGGACTAGCGGGGGCGGCGAACACACCGGGGAGCTGTTTTTT

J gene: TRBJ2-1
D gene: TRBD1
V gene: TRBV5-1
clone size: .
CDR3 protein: CASSSGTGGSWVDEQFF
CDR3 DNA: TGCGCCAGCAGTTCCGGGACAGGGGGCTCCTGGGTGGATGAGCAGTTCTTC

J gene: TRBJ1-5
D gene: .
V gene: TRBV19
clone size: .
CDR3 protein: CASSIGDISSQPQHF
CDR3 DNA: TGTGCCAGTAGTATAGGAGACATATCAAGTCAGCCCCAGCATTTT

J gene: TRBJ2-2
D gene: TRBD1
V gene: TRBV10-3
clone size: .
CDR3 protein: CAINPGQADRHRTNTGELFF
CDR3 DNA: TGTGCCATCAACCCGGGACAGGCCGACCGGCATAGGACGAACACCGGGGAGCTGTTTTTT

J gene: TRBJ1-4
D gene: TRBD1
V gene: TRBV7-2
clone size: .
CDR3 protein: CASSPPGQGRRLLFF
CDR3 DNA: TGTGCCAGCAGCCCACCGGGACAGGGGAGGAGGCTACTGTTTTTT

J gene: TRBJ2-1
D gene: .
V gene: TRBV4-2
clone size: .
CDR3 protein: CASSHSDSDNEQFF
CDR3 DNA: TGTGCCAGCAGCCACTCCGACAGTGACAATGAGCAGTTCTTC

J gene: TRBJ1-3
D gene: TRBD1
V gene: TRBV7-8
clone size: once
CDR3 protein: CASSDRDSGNTIYF
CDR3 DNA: TGTGCCAGCAGCGACCGGGACAGCGGAAACACCATATATTTT

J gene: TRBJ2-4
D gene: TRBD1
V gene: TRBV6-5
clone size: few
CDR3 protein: CASNDRGIQYF
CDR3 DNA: TGTGCCAGTAATGACAGGGGAATTCAGTACTTC

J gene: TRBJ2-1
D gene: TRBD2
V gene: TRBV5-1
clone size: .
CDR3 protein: CASSLDLAGREQFF
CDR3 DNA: TGCGCCAGCAGCTTGGATCTAGCGGGGAGGGAGCAGTTCTTC

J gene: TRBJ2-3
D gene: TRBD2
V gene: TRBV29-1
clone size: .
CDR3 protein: CSVTSGTDTQYF
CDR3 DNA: TGCAGCGTGACTAGCGGCACAGATACGCAGTATTTT

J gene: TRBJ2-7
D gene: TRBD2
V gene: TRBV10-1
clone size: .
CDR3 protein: CASSRISGGEQYF
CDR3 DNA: TGCGCCAGCTCAAGAATTAGCGGGGGGGAGCAGTACTTC